A single sample is the source of the 9 T cell receptor beta chains below, sequenced in a study of blood T cell repertoires in COVID-19. Using immunoSEQ multiplex PCR, the repertoire was profiled, and TCRdb retains in-frame clones only, with some absent. The table lists under 150,000 clones, about 85% of them singletons. Material: peripheral blood. The receptors here all came from a human donor in a cohort sampled during active COVID-19.

The CDR3 reads CSATEGLAGGETQYF. The CDR3 DNA sequence: TGCAGTGCTACTGAGGGGCTAGCGGGCGGAGAGACCCAGTACTTC. This sequence joins TRBV20-1 and TRBJ2-5; 8 bases are shared with TRBD2. The CDR3 runs to 15 residues. Germline V gene sequence: CDR1 DFQATT, CDR2 SNEGSKA (reference sequence). The junction had 11 bases not matched to a gene; V was cut back by 4 bases and J by 4 bases.

The rearrangement joins TRBV5-1 to TRBJ1-2, with 9 bases identical to TRBD1. The germline V gene encodes CDR1 SGHRS and CDR2 YFSETQ. V was pared by 0 bases and J by 6 bases, with 6 bases of the junction left unmatched. CDR3 size: 15 residues. The CDR3 reads CASSLEGQGTDGYTF. CDR3 DNA sequence: TGCGCCAGCAGCTTGGAAGGACAGGGGACAGATGGCTACACCTTC.

This clone was observed a handful of times. The chain has TRBV3-1 (or the pseudogene TRBV3-2) and TRBJ2-5, with TRBD1 identical over 10 bases. This CDR3 contains 15 residues. Losses at the gene ends were 1 base for V and 4 bases for J; bases not matched to a gene: 3. The germline gives CDR1 LGHDT, CDR2 YNNKEL (reference sequence). CDR3 protein: CASSQGTGGGETQYF. CDR3 nucleotides: TGTGCCAGCAGCCAAGGGACAGGGGGAGGAGAGACCCAGTACTTC.

This clone was detected only a few times. The J gene is TRBJ2-7, the V gene TRBV5-4; TRBD2 agrees at 7 bases. V shed 4 bases and J 0 bases; nucleotides not matched to a gene: 7. The CDR3 sequence is 15 residues long. CDR1 is SGHNT and CDR2 is YYREEE in the germline V gene (reference sequence). The CDR3 nucleotides read TGTGCCAGCAGCCCCGACGGCGGGGGCTCCTACGAGCAGTACTTC. Amino acids: CASSPDGGGSYEQYF.

The chain combines TRBV5-1 with TRBJ2-5; 7 bases line up with TRBD2. This CDR3 has 15 residues. Germline V gene data show CDR1 as SGHRS and CDR2 as YFSETQ. V shed 7 bases and J 4 bases; nucleotides not matched to a gene: 13. The chain's CDR3 is CASSGGGSKRETQYF. The CDR3 nucleotides are TGCGCCAGCTCGGGGGGAGGGAGTAAGAGAGAGACCCAGTACTTC.

This chain connects TRBV6-1 to TRBJ2-3; TRBD1 matches at 9 bases. Unmatched junction bases numbered 9, after V lost 3 bases and J lost 8 bases. The germline V gene encodes CDR1 MNHNS and CDR2 SASEGT. The CDR3 has 15 residues. CDR3 protein: CASSDTGGRAGTQYF. DNA for the CDR3: TGTGCCAGCAGTGATACAGGGGGCCGGGCCGGTACGCAGTATTTT.

The V and J genes are TRBV29-1 and TRBJ2-2, with unresolved D. Per germline, CDR1 SQVTM and CDR2 ANQGSEA. The CDR3 spans 11 residues. V was clipped by 5 bases and J by 5 bases, with 6 bases between them. Here the CDR3 reads CSVLRTGELFF. The CDR3, as DNA: TGCAGCGTTCTCCGTACCGGGGAGCTGTTTTTT.

The genes are TRBV11-2 and TRBJ1-1; D unresolved. Germline CDR1 reads SGHAT; CDR2 reads FQNNGV. The CDR3 extends over 14 amino acids. The germline V and J ends were trimmed by 0 bases and 6 bases, with 11 bases remaining between them. The DNA for the CDR3 is TGTGCCAGCAGCTTAGATCCCCAGGATCCTGAAGCTTTCTTT. Translation gives CASSLDPQDPEAFF.

The rearrangement uses TRBV6-5 and TRBJ2-2; D perhaps matches TRBD2 (5 bases). Germline V gene data show CDR1 as MNHEY and CDR2 as SVGAGI. Trimming stripped 10 bases from V and 0 bases from J, with 12 bases between. The CDR3 sequence is 14 residues long. The CDR3, as DNA: TGTGCCATCTCGCGGGCTCCGAACACCGGGGAGCTGTTTTTT. Encoded protein: CAISRAPNTGELFF.